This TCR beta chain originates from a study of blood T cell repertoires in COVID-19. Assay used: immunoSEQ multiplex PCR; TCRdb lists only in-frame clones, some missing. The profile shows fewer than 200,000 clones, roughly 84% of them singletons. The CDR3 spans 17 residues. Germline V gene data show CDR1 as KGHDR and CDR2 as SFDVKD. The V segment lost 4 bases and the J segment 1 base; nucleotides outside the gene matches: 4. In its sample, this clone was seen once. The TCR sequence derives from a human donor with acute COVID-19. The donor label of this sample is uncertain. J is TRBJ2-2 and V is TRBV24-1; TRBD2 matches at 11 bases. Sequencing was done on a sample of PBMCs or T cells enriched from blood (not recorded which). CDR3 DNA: TGTGCCACCAGTGACCCCGGACTAGCGGGGAACACCGGGGAGCTGTTTTTT. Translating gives CATSDPGLAGNTGELFF.